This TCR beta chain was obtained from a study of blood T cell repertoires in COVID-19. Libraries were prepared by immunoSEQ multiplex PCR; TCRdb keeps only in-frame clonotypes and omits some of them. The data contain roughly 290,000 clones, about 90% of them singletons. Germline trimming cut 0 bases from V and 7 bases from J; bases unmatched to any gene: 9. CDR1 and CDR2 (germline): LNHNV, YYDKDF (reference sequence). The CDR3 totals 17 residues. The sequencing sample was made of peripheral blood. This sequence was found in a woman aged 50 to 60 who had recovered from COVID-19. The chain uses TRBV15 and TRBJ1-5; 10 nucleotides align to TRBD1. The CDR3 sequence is CATSRDLATGGRQPQHF. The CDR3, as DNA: TGTGCCACCAGCAGAGATTTGGCGACAGGGGGCCGGCAGCCCCAGCATTTT.